The entry below gives a single TCR beta chain sequence along with its context. The record originates from a study of T-cell reconstitution after alpha-beta-depleted transplantation in children. There are 15 residues in the CDR3. With 3 bases removed from V and 6 bases from J, the gap between germline ends came to 19 bases. Germline V gene data show CDR1 as DFQATT and CDR2 as SNEGSKA (reference sequence). Unique molecular identifiers featured in how the TCRbeta library was prepared. Each CDR3 protein gets one entry after TCRdb re-called the PCR reads with MiXCR. The profile shows roughly 190,000 distinct CDR3 sequences, 13% to 15% of them singletons.

Sequencing was performed on PBMCs from the stem cell graft donor, taken from the stem cell graft. The chain couples TRBV20-1 to TRBJ2-3; D may be TRBD2 (6 bases). This clonotype was obtained from a human donor who donated a stem cell graft to a child with acute lymphoblastic leukemia. The CDR3 loop reads CSASTRTIRGDTQYF. The CDR3 region has the DNA TGCAGTGCTAGCACCAGGACTATTCGGGGCGATACGCAGTATTTT.